Listed here are 22 T cell receptor beta chains from one sample, sequenced in a study of post-analysis software for immune sequencing data. Antigen specificity for these receptors is unknown. Included in the TCR beta cDNA libraries were unique molecular identifiers. TCRdb fed the PCR reads into MiXCR, producing one record per CDR3 protein. The table records roughly 430,000 distinct CDR3 sequences, 39% of them present only once. Study-wide results and limits: In patients, TRBV5-6, TRBV5-1 and TRBV20-1 belonged to roughly 5 TRBV segments found more frequently than in controls.

Sequenced material: blood. The receptors come from a girl aged 2-10 years with multiple sclerosis.

V usage is TRBV6-5 and J usage is TRBJ1-1, with 7 bases that match TRBD1. The CDR3 length is 15 residues. Germline V gene lookup returns CDR1 MNHEY and CDR2 SVGAGI. Unmatched junction bases numbered 8, after V lost 4 bases and J lost 3 bases. The CDR3 region is CASSSEGAQDTEAFF. In DNA form, the CDR3 reads TGTGCCAGCAGTTCTGAGGGGGCGCAGGACACTGAAGCTTTCTTT.

There are a few counts of this clonotype. The J gene is TRBJ2-4, the V gene TRBV6-1, with TRBD1 matching over 10 bases. Germline CDR1 and CDR2: MNHNS and SASEGT. Germline trimming cut 6 bases from V and 2 bases from J; bases unmatched to any gene: 13. CDR3 length equals 18 residues. CDR3 coding DNA: TGTGCCAGCAGCCATCTGACAGGGGGCTTTTTCCCCAAAAACATTCAGTACTTC. Amino acid sequence: CASSHLTGGFFPKNIQYF.

The rearrangement links TRBV9 to TRBJ1-1; TRBD1 matches at 7 bases. Germline V lookup: CDR1 SGDLS, CDR2 YYNGEE. The V segment lost 6 bases and the J segment 1 base; nucleotides outside the gene matches: 12. The CDR3 has 16 amino acids. DNA of the CDR3: TGTGCCAGCACCCAAAGAGGGGGCGATCCGAACACTGAAGCTTTCTTT. It translates to CASTQRGGDPNTEAFF.

This rearrangement joins TRBV10-3 to TRBJ1-2; no firm D call. V gave up 2 bases and J gave up 1 base, with 5 bases separating them. This CDR3 has 13 residues. The V gene's germline CDR1 is ENHRY and CDR2 SYGVKD. CDR3 nucleotide sequence: TGTGCCATCAGTGAGGGACTTAACTATGGCTACACCTTC. This sequence encodes CAISEGLNYGYTF.

A few counts support this clonotype. V usage is TRBV6-5 and J usage is TRBJ2-5; TRBD1 agrees at 7 bases. CDR3 size: 16 residues. Germline-derived CDR1 and CDR2 are MNHEY and SVGAGI. With V trimmed by 6 bases and J by 5 bases, 15 bases remained unmatched. The CDR3 DNA reads TGTGCCAGCAGGTACCGGGACAGAGGGTTTGTTGAGACCCAGTACTTC. Protein product: CASRYRDRGFVETQYF.

The chain carries TRBV9 and TRBJ2-1, with D possibly matching TRBD2 (6 bases). The length of the CDR3 is 14 residues. Germline values: CDR1 SGDLS, CDR2 YYNGEE. Trimming pared 0 bases from V and 8 bases from J, leaving 12 bases between. DNA of the CDR3: TGTGCCAGCAGCGTAGCCGGGAGAGGGGATGAGCAGTTCTTC. Translation gives CASSVAGRGDEQFF.

The chain employs TRBV11-2 and TRBJ2-7, with D maybe TRBD2 (6 bases). V lost 3 bases and J lost 0, with 18 bases in between. This CDR3 is built from 17 residues. Germline CDR1 reads SGHAT; CDR2 reads FQNNGV. The CDR3 region is CASSFIAVGGVSYEQYF. DNA for the CDR3: TGTGCCAGCAGCTTCATTGCAGTGGGGGGTGTCTCCTACGAGCAGTACTTC.

The genes are TRBV12-3 or TRBV12-4 and TRBJ1-5, with 7 nucleotides matching TRBD1. The CDR3 extends over 14 amino acids. V lost 7 bases to trimming and J lost 7 bases; unmatched junction nucleotides: 10. CDR3: CASKQGPGLQPQHF. The CDR3 coding sequence is TGTGCCAGCAAACAGGGGCCGGGTCTCCAGCCCCAGCATTTT.

The chain uses TRBV7-2 and TRBJ2-3, with D perhaps TRBD2 (6 bases). CDR1 and CDR2 (germline): SGHTA, FQGNSA. Trimming shortened V by 2 bases and J by 4 bases, and 16 bases separated the two germline ends. This CDR3 is 16 amino acids long. CDR3 DNA sequence: TGTGCCAGCAGCTTACTGGCGCGGGGTAGCGCAGATACGCAGTATTTT. It encodes CASSLLARGSADTQYF.

The chain employs TRBV5-1 and TRBJ2-1; D ambiguous. This CDR3 has 13 amino acids. V was pared by 4 bases and J by 5 bases, with 10 bases between. Germline loops: CDR1 SGHRS, CDR2 YFSETQ. The CDR3 region has the DNA TGCGCCAGCAGCACCCGACCAAACAATGAGCAGTTCTTC. Translating it yields CASSTRPNNEQFF.

This clonotype showed up just a few times. This chain links TRBV7-8 with TRBJ1-2, with D possibly matching TRBD1 (5 bases). CDR3 length: 13 amino acids. V was shortened by 1 base and J by 8 bases, with 11 bases between the two germline ends. In germline, CDR1 is SGHVS, CDR2 FQNEAQ. The CDR3 DNA reads TGTGCCAGCAGCTTAGAGGCAGGGAGGGGCTACACCTTC. Protein: CASSLEAGRGYTF.

The rearrangement joins TRBV5-1 to TRBJ1-1; 7 bases map to TRBD1. Germline CDR1 and CDR2: SGHRS and YFSETQ. Trimming took 1 base from V and 4 from J; bases not matched to a gene: 4. The CDR3 runs 14 residues. The DNA of the CDR3 is TGCGCCAGCAGCTTGAACTCAGGGGGCACTGAAGCTTTCTTT. Its translation is CASSLNSGGTEAFF.

V usage is TRBV12-3 or TRBV12-4 and J usage is TRBJ2-3, with 12 bases aligning to TRBD1. The V and J ends lost 6 bases and 8 bases, in that order; junction bases with no gene match: 9. The CDR3 is 15 residues long. The CDR3 spells CASRLWGQGASTQYF. The CDR3 nucleotides are TGTGCCAGCAGACTTTGGGGACAGGGGGCGAGTACGCAGTATTTT.

CDR3 nucleotides: TGTGCCAGCTCACCACGGTCGGGGGACGAGCAGTACTTC. Translated: CASSPRSGDEQYF. The chain joins TRBV18 to TRBJ2-5, with D maybe TRBD2 (6 bases). Gene TRBJ2-7 matches the end of the DNA better, so the J call may be wrong. The CDR3 is made up of 13 amino acids. Germline CDR1 reads KGHSH; CDR2 reads LQKENI.

A few counts support this clonotype. CDR3 DNA sequence: TGTGCCAGCAGCTTCCTCGGAGGACTAGCGGGGAACGAGCAGTACTTC. Translated, it gives CASSFLGGLAGNEQYF. The rearrangement links TRBV7-8 to TRBJ2-5, with 12 nucleotides matching TRBD2. The DNA matches TRBJ2-7 better at its end, which makes the J call doubtful. The CDR3 covers 16 residues. CDR1 is SGHVS, CDR2 FQNEAQ, per germline.

The chain is built from TRBV5-1 and TRBJ2-3, with TRBD1 matching over 11 bases. Germline V gene data show CDR1 as SGHRS and CDR2 as YFSETQ. V lost 2 bases to trimming and J lost 4 bases; unmatched junction nucleotides: 9. The CDR3 extends over 17 amino acids. CDR3 coding DNA: TGCGCCAGCAGCTTAATTGGACAGGGGGCTGAAGCAGATACGCAGTATTTT. This sequence encodes CASSLIGQGAEADTQYF. Complete variable domain (other parts from reference TRBV5-1 and TRBJ2-3): KAGVTQTPRYLIKTRGQQVTLSCSPISGHRSVSWYQQTPGQGLQFLFEYFSETQRNKGNFPGRFSGRQFSNSRSEMNVSTLELGDSALYLCASSLIGQGAEADTQYFGPGTRLTVL.

The V gene is TRBV24-1, the J gene TRBJ2-3; a possible D gene is TRBD2 (5 bases). Germline-derived CDR1 and CDR2 are KGHDR and SFDVKD. This CDR3 region has 13 residues. V was pared by 3 bases and J by 4 bases, with 7 bases between. The CDR3 region has the DNA TGTGCCACCAGTGATGAGGGTGCAGATACGCAGTATTTT. Protein sequence: CATSDEGADTQYF.

The sample holds a few counts of this clonotype. This rearrangement joins TRBV5-1 to TRBJ2-7; 10 positions match TRBD1. The junction had 8 bases not matched to a gene; V was cut back by 0 bases and J by 5 bases. Germline CDR1 reads SGHRS; CDR2 reads YFSETQ. The CDR3 has 16 residues. The CDR3 region has the DNA TGCGCCAGCAGCTTGGCTCCGGGACAGGGGAGTCACGAGCAGTACTTC. Translated: CASSLAPGQGSHEQYF. Using reference TRBV5-1 and TRBJ2-7 for the parts outside the CDR3, the full variable domain is KAGVTQTPRYLIKTRGQQVTLSCSPISGHRSVSWYQQTPGQGLQFLFEYFSETQRNKGNFPGRFSGRQFSNSRSEMNVSTLELGDSALYLCASSLAPGQGSHEQYFGPGTRLTVT.

This clonotype was observed a handful of times. The chain couples TRBV3-1 to TRBJ2-7; TRBD2 aligns across 8 bases. Germline V lookup: CDR1 LGHDT, CDR2 YNNKEL (reference sequence). Trimming took 4 bases from V and 4 from J; bases not matched to a gene: 12. The CDR3 is 16 amino acids. In DNA, the CDR3 is TGTGCCAGCAGCCGGGGGGCTAGCGGGTCTTCGTACGAGCAGTACTTC. Its translation is CASSRGASGSSYEQYF.

The V call is TRBV7-9, the J call TRBJ2-1, with D perhaps assigned TRBD1 or TRBD2 (5 bases each). The CDR3 is 15 amino acids. The germline V gene encodes CDR1 SEHNR and CDR2 FQNEAQ (reference sequence). Trimming took off 7 bases at V and 0 bases at J, with 13 bases between the two ends. The CDR3: CASTPGPSSYNEQFF. CDR3 in DNA: TGTGCCAGCACCCCGGGACCAAGCTCCTACAATGAGCAGTTCTTC.

The chain uses TRBV28 and TRBJ1-1, with 9 bases fitting TRBD1. V gave up 7 bases and J gave up 1 base; unmatched junction bases: 4. This CDR3 is 14 amino acids long. Per germline, CDR1 MDHEN and CDR2 SYDVKM. The CDR3 sequence is CASTTGQGNTEAFF. CDR3 DNA: TGTGCCAGCACAACGGGACAGGGGAACACTGAAGCTTTCTTT.

In this sample, this clonotype turned up a few times. The V and J genes are TRBV12-3 or TRBV12-4 and TRBJ1-2; perhaps TRBD1 as D (5 bases). V shed 5 bases and J shed 3 bases, with 13 bases lying between them. The CDR3 spans 14 residues. The CDR3 spells CASSPRVRDYGYTF. Here the CDR3 DNA reads TGTGCCAGCAGTCCCAGGGTGCGCGACTATGGCTACACCTTC.